Detailed here is one T cell receptor beta chain. The antigen is not known. Profiling relied on immunoSEQ multiplex PCR, and the TCRdb table lists in-frame clones only, not all of them. This sample has tens of thousands of clones, with under 85% found just once. This sample stems from a study of vaccination effects on CD4 cells after COVID-19. Study-level points and caveats: Small numbers of convalescent patients limited the study. It also lacked early post-infection timepoints.

With more than 9 days of culture completed, CD4+ T cells were isolated. V shed 1 base, J shed 6 bases, and the junction held 8 bases outside the gene matches. This CDR3 spans 15 amino acids. Looked up from germline, CDR1 is KGHSH and CDR2 is LQKENI. The receptor comes from a human donor who had a prior SARS-CoV-2 infection. This sample comprised CD4+ T cells from PBMCs cultured without peptide, obtained before COVID-19 vaccination. The chain joins TRBV18 to TRBJ2-7; 8 bases align to TRBD2. Written as DNA, the CDR3 is TGTGCCAGCTCACCACTGGGACTAGGACGAGGCGAGCAGTACTTC. Protein sequence: CASSPLGLGRGEQYF.